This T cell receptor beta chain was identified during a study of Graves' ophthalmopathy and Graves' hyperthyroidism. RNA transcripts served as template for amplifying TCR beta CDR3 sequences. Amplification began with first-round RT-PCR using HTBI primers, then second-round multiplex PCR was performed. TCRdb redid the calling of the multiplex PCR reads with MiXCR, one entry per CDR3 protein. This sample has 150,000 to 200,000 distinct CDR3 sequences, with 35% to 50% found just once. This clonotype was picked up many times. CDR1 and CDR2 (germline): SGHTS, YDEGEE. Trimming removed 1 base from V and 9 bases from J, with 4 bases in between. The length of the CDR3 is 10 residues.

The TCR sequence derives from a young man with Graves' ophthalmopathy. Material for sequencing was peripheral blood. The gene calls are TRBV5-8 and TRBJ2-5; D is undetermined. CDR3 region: CASSLRAQYF. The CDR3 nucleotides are TGTGCCAGCAGCTTGAGGGCCCAGTACTTC. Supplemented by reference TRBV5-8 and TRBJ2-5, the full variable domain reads EAGVTQSPTHLIKTRGQQATLRCSPISGHTSVYWYQQALGLGLQFLLWYDEGEERNRGNFPPRFSGRQFPNYSSELNVNALELEDSALYLCASSLRAQYFGPGTRLLVL.